These 25 T cell receptor beta chains were sequenced from one sample in a study of early T cells in non-severe SARS-CoV-2 infection. TCRdb processed the 5' RACE reads anew with MiXCR; each CDR3 protein has one entry. The data contain tens of thousands of distinct CDR3 sequences, almost 9.5% of them seen just once; the ten biggest clones take up around 14%. The sample was whole blood. These receptors were taken from an adult who was a healthcare worker with PCR-confirmed SARS-CoV-2 infection or an uninfected control (not recorded which).

This clonotype was counted ten times or more. This chain connects TRBV20-1 to TRBJ2-5; TRBD2 aligns across 10 bases. V dropped 2 bases and J dropped 5; count of bases not matched to a gene: 8. CDR1 and CDR2 (germline): DFQATT, SNEGSKA (reference sequence). The CDR3 covers 15 residues. The CDR3 is CSARPASGSYETQYF. In nucleotides, the CDR3 is TGCAGTGCTAGACCAGCTAGCGGGAGTTACGAGACCCAGTACTTC.

This clonotype has just a few counts. The chain carries TRBV28 and TRBJ2-1, with D maybe TRBD1 (6 bases). This CDR3 spans 15 amino acids. The germline gives CDR1 MDHEN, CDR2 SYDVKM. The V end lost 3 bases, the J end lost 4 bases, and 13 bases lay between the germline ends. The CDR3 DNA sequence: TGTGCCAGCAGTTTCTCCGGGACACCTTACAATGAGCAGTTCTTC. Translation gives CASSFSGTPYNEQFF. Full variable domain (missing parts from reference TRBV28 and TRBJ2-1): DVKVTQSSRYLVKRTGEKVFLECVQDMDHENMFWYRQDPGLGLRLIYFSYDVKMKEKGDIPEGYSVSREKKERFSLILESASTNQTSMYLCASSFSGTPYNEQFFGPGTRLTVL.

This clonotype was seen ten or more times. V gene TRBV2 combines with J gene TRBJ2-7; 9 bases agree with TRBD1. The CDR3 runs 15 residues. The V gene's germline CDR1 is SNHLY and CDR2 FYNNEI. V was clipped by 3 bases and J by 3 bases; unmatched bases: 6. The DNA for the CDR3 is TGTGCCAGCAGTGATCGGGACAGGGTACACTACGAGCAGTACTTC. Translating gives CASSDRDRVHYEQYF.

This clonotype was seen a few times. This chain uses TRBV3-1 with TRBJ1-1; 7 nucleotides match TRBD1. Trimming removed 4 bases from V and 4 bases from J; junction bases left unmatched: 6. The CDR3 length is 14 residues. Germline lookup yields CDR1 LGHDT and CDR2 YNNKEL (reference sequence). CDR3 DNA sequence: TGTGCCAGCAGCCGAGCCGACAGGGTCACTGAAGCTTTCTTT. This translates into CASSRADRVTEAFF. The full variable domain, its missing parts supplied by reference TRBV3-1 and TRBJ1-1, is DTAVSQTPKYLVTQMGNDKSIKCEQNLGHDTMYWYKQDSKKFLKIMFSYNNKELIINETVPNRFSPKSPDKAHLNLHINSLELGDSAVYFCASSRADRVTEAFFGQGTRLTVV.

This clonotype was observed a few times. The chain recombines TRBV5-5 with TRBJ2-1; 8 nucleotides line up with TRBD1. This CDR3 has 16 amino acids. Germline V lookup: CDR1 SGHKS, CDR2 YYEKEE (reference sequence). Trimming removed 4 bases from V and 6 bases from J; junction bases left unmatched: 12. For the CDR3, the DNA is TGTGCCAGCAGCGCCCCTGGGGACAGGCAGGGCAATGAGCAGTTCTTC. Its protein product is CASSAPGDRQGNEQFF.

This clonotype has just a few counts. This rearrangement joins TRBV25-1 to TRBJ1-2; no clear D gene. Between the trimmed V and J ends, which lost 3 bases and 0 bases, there was a span of 5 bases. CDR1 and CDR2 (germline): MGHDK, SYGVNS. The CDR3 contains 13 residues. The CDR3 loop reads CASSDPTNYGYTF. For the CDR3, the DNA is TGTGCCAGCAGTGACCCTACTAACTATGGCTACACCTTC.

By frequency in the sample, this clonotype is medium-sized. The genes are TRBV5-6 and TRBJ1-4; D is uncertain. Germline CDR1 is SGHDT and CDR2 is YYEEEE. V dropped 2 bases and J dropped 8 bases, with 13 bases sitting between them. The CDR3 has 14 amino acids. The chain's CDR3 is CASSFRVRKEKLFF. Here the CDR3 DNA reads TGTGCCAGCAGCTTTCGAGTGAGAAAGGAAAAACTGTTTTTT.

This clonotype was observed a handful of times. The rearrangement joins TRBV3-1 to TRBJ2-3, with a tentative D call TRBD2 (5 bases). Trimming removed 0 bases at V and 1 base at J, with 8 bases between. CDR1 is LGHDT, CDR2 YNNKEL, per germline (reference sequence). CDR3 length equals 15 residues. The CDR3 sequence: CASSQEGSGTDTQYF. CDR3 bases: TGTGCCAGCAGCCAAGAGGGGAGTGGCACAGATACGCAGTATTTT.

This clonotype was counted many times. The chain carries TRBV6-5 and TRBJ1-2; D is possibly TRBD1 (5 bases). The germline CDR1 and CDR2 sequences are MNHEY and SVGAGI. The CDR3 consists of 16 residues. The germline V and J ends were trimmed by 2 bases and 1 base, with 14 bases remaining between them. CDR3 DNA: TGTGCCAGCAGTTACGGCAGTCTGGGACTTAACTATGGCTACACCTTC. Protein sequence: CASSYGSLGLNYGYTF.

This clonotype was seen repeatedly, ten times or more. The chain employs TRBV20-1 and TRBJ2-3; D remains unclear. CDR3 length: 14 residues. The germline V and J ends were trimmed by 5 bases and 1 base, with 13 bases remaining between them. Germline assignment: CDR1 DFQATT and CDR2 SNEGSKA (reference sequence). The CDR3 region is CSAYAYGRTDTQYF. Here the CDR3 DNA reads TGCAGTGCTTACGCCTACGGCCGCACAGATACGCAGTATTTT.

This clonotype was seen ten or more times. The chain employs TRBV28 and TRBJ2-1, with D hard to call. The CDR3 is 12 residues long. V lost 5 bases and J lost 6, with 8 bases in between. CDR1 MDHEN and CDR2 SYDVKM come from the germline V gene. The CDR3, as DNA: TGTGCCAGCAGTGGGATGGGCAATGAGCAGTTCTTC. Translating gives CASSGMGNEQFF.

This chain joins TRBV21-1 and TRBJ2-1; the table gives TRBD2 as D, unverified against the DNA. TRBV21-1 is a pseudogene. The CDR3 is 20 amino acids. The CDR3: CASSKAQRLAGGRAYNEQFF. In nucleotides, the CDR3 is TGTGCCAGCAGCAAAGCGCAGAGACTAGCGGGAGGGCGCGCCTACAATGAGCAGTTCTTC.

There are a few counts of this clonotype. The chain combines TRBV12-3 or TRBV12-4 with TRBJ2-1; D gene ambiguous. V was shortened by 4 bases and J by 5 bases, with 12 bases between the two germline ends. The CDR3 contains 14 residues. The CDR3 DNA reads as TGTGCCAGCAGTTCCGGTCAGGTCGACAATGAGCAGTTCTTC. Translating gives CASSSGQVDNEQFF.

This clonotype was found many times. The chain couples TRBV9 to TRBJ2-2; D is ambiguous. Germline V lookup: CDR1 SGDLS, CDR2 YYNGEE. The length of the CDR3 is 13 residues. V lost 4 bases and J 4 bases, leaving 8 bases between the germline ends. The CDR3 region has the DNA TGTGCCAGCAGCTCGCCCCCCACCGGGGAGCTGTTTTTT. Residues: CASSSPPTGELFF. The full variable domain, its missing parts supplied by reference TRBV9 and TRBJ2-2, is DSGVTQTPKHLITATGQRVTLRCSPRSGDLSVYWYQQSLDQGLQFLIQYYNGEERAKGNILERFSAQQFPDLHSELNLSSLELGDSALYFCASSSPPTGELFFGEGSRLTVL.

This clonotype has a handful of counts. This chain joins TRBV7-2 and TRBJ1-1; TRBD1 matches at 11 bases. Unmatched junction bases numbered 8, after V lost 3 bases and J lost 5 bases. The CDR3 has 16 amino acids. The germline gives CDR1 SGHTA, CDR2 FQGNSA. This CDR3 reads CASSLSGDRGDTEAFF. The CDR3 nucleotides are TGTGCCAGCAGCTTGTCTGGGGACAGGGGGGATACTGAAGCTTTCTTT.

This clonotype came up a few times. The chain couples TRBV29-1 to TRBJ1-2; D may be TRBD1 (6 bases). The CDR3 is 13 residues long. Germline lookup yields CDR1 SQVTM and CDR2 ANQGSEA. Trimming took 6 bases from V and 3 from J, leaving 14 bases between them. CDR3 sequence reads: CSVRGLGDYGYTF. The CDR3 DNA reads TGCAGCGTCAGGGGCTTGGGGGACTATGGCTACACCTTC. Supplemented by reference TRBV29-1 and TRBJ1-2, the full variable domain reads SAVISQKPSRDICQRGTSLTIQCQVDSQVTMMFWYRQQPGQSLTLIATANQGSEATYESGFVIDKFPISRPNLTFSTLTVSNMSPEDSSIYLCSVRGLGDYGYTFGSGTRLTVV.

This clonotype occurred a few times. The chain joins TRBV10-3 to TRBJ2-7, with 9 bases identical to TRBD1. From germline, CDR1 is ENHRY and CDR2 SYGVKD. This CDR3 is 14 amino acids long. Unmatched junction bases numbered 4, after V lost 3 bases and J lost 4 bases. The DNA of the CDR3 is TGTGCCATCAGTGACTTGGACAGGGGTTACGAGCAGTACTTC. Residues: CAISDLDRGYEQYF.

This clonotype was seen only a few times. The chain has TRBV7-6 and TRBJ1-4; no reliable D call. The CDR3 is 15 amino acids. Per the germline V gene, CDR1 is SGHVS and CDR2 is FNYEAQ. V gave up 5 bases and J gave up 2 bases, with 12 bases separating them. For the CDR3, the DNA is TGTGCCAGCAGCAACTCCGGTTCTACTAATGAAAAACTGTTTTTT. It encodes CASSNSGSTNEKLFF.

A few counts support this clonotype. The gene calls are TRBV19 and TRBJ2-7; D is unresolved. V lost 5 bases and J lost 2, with 7 bases in between. The germline CDR1 and CDR2 sequences are LNHDA and SQIVND (reference sequence). This CDR3 contains 12 residues. CDR3 protein: CASSPGAYEQYF. CDR3 DNA: TGTGCCAGTAGTCCTGGAGCCTACGAGCAGTACTTC.

This clonotype was found a few times. The V and J genes are TRBV20-1 and TRBJ2-3, with a possible D match to TRBD2 (5 bases). The CDR3 consists of 17 residues. Germline-derived CDR1 and CDR2 are DFQATT and SNEGSKA (reference sequence). Trimming removed 3 bases at V and 2 bases at J, with 21 bases between. The CDR3 loop is CSARAFRSAGLTDTQYF. The CDR3 DNA sequence: TGCAGTGCTAGGGCTTTCAGATCGGCGGGCCTCACAGATACGCAGTATTTT.

This clonotype was picked up many times. The J gene is TRBJ2-1, the V gene TRBV2; the D gene is possibly TRBD2 (5 bases). This CDR3 is 13 amino acids long. Trimming stripped 7 bases from V and 8 bases from J, with 15 bases between. CDR1 is SNHLY, CDR2 FYNNEI, per germline. CDR3 residues: CASKERPFDEQFF. The CDR3 nucleotides read TGTGCCAGCAAAGAGCGGCCGTTCGATGAGCAGTTCTTC.

This clonotype was counted many times. The rearrangement uses TRBV24-1 and TRBJ1-3; unclear D gene. V was shortened by 3 bases and J by 1 base, with 9 bases between the two germline ends. Looked up from germline, CDR1 is KGHDR and CDR2 is SFDVKD. This CDR3 contains 15 residues. CDR3 sequence: CATSDPSISGNTIYF. The CDR3 nucleotides are TGTGCCACCAGTGATCCGAGCATTTCTGGAAACACCATATATTTT.

Many counts were recorded for this clonotype. V is TRBV12-3 or TRBV12-4 and J is TRBJ2-7; 9 bases are a match to TRBD1. This CDR3 has 14 residues. Unmatched junction bases numbered 9, after V lost 6 bases and J lost 6 bases. The CDR3 DNA follows: TGTGCCAGCAGACCGGGACAGGGTGCCTCCGAGCAGTACTTC. As protein: CASRPGQGASEQYF.

Many counts were recorded for this clonotype. The chain carries TRBV30 and TRBJ1-2; a weak D match, TRBD1 (6 bases). CDR1 is GTSNPN and CDR2 is SVGIG in the germline V gene (reference sequence). The CDR3 is made up of 13 amino acids. V gave up 1 base and J gave up 5 bases, with 11 bases separating them. CDR3 sequence (DNA): TGTGCCTGGAGTGAGCACAGGGAGTATGGCTACACCTTC. It translates to CAWSEHREYGYTF.

This clonotype appeared many times. The chain is built from TRBV4-3 and TRBJ2-1; 11 bases match TRBD2. This CDR3 contains 13 residues. Looked up from germline, CDR1 is LGHNA and CDR2 is YSLEER. V shed 2 bases and J 10 bases; nucleotides not matched to a gene: 1. The CDR3 here is CASSQLAGGEQFF. The DNA of the CDR3 is TGCGCCAGCAGCCAATTAGCGGGGGGGGAGCAGTTCTTC.